One sample yielded the 22 T cell receptor beta chains listed below, sequenced in a study of T cells in Graves' hyperthyroidism and ophthalmopathy. RNA transcripts served as the template for amplifying TCR beta CDR3 regions. TCR CDR3 underwent first-round RT-PCR with the HTBI primer set. One entry per CDR3 protein, called by TCRdb with MiXCR from the multiplex PCR reads. The sample includes hundreds of thousands of distinct CDR3 sequences, about 16% of them seen just once. Sample: blood. The receptors derive from a woman in her thirties or forties with Graves' ophthalmopathy.

CDR3 DNA sequence: TGCAGCGCAGTGCCGGGACAGGGCTCCTACGAGCAGTACTTC. It is translated as CSAVPGQGSYEQYF. The chain carries TRBV29-1 and TRBJ2-7, with 9 bases fitting TRBD1. CDR3 size: 14 residues. Germline values: CDR1 SQVTM, CDR2 ANQGSEA. The V segment lost 7 bases and the J segment 0 bases; nucleotides outside the gene matches: 7.

A note on this clonotype: This may be a read error, as it is one base from a much larger clone. J is TRBJ1-1 and V is TRBV3-1; D is possibly TRBD1 (5 bases). Germline CDR1 reads LGHDT; CDR2 reads YNNKEL (reference sequence). Trimming took 0 bases from V and 0 from J, leaving 14 bases between them. This CDR3 has 17 residues. CDR3 sequence reads: CASSQEPLTGMNTEAFF. The CDR3 DNA reads as TGTGCCAGCAGCCAAGAACCACTTACAGGAATGAACACTGAAGCTTTCTTT. The whole variable domain, filled in from reference TRBV3-1 and TRBJ1-1, reads DTAVSQTPKYLVTQMGNDKSIKCEQNLGHDTMYWYKQDSKKFLKIMFSYNNKELIINETVPNRFSPKSPDKAHLNLHINSLELGDSAVYFCASSQEPLTGMNTEAFFGQGTRLTVV.

This clonotype was detected a few times. This chain connects TRBV19 to TRBJ1-2; no reliable D call. This CDR3 comprises 14 residues. V lost 1 base and J 4 bases, leaving 10 bases between the germline ends. CDR1 and CDR2 from the germline V gene are LNHDA and SQIVND (reference sequence). The CDR3 DNA is TGTGCCAGTAGTATAGCCACAGAAGCCTATGGCTACACCTTC. Its translation is CASSIATEAYGYTF.

V is TRBV18 and J is TRBJ2-4, with TRBD2 as a possible D gene (6 bases). CDR3 length: 13 residues. Germline V lookup: CDR1 KGHSH, CDR2 LQKENI. Trimming stripped 3 bases from V and 9 bases from J, with 12 bases between. CDR3 residues: CASSPGDGGIQYF. The CDR3 coding sequence is TGTGCCAGCTCACCCGGAGACGGGGGCATTCAGTACTTC.

This clonotype was recorded many times. The V call is TRBV2, the J call TRBJ2-5; no clear D. Germline lookup yields CDR1 SNHLY and CDR2 FYNNEI. Deletions cut 2 bases from V and 0 bases from J, with 7 bases between. This CDR3 is 14 amino acids long. The CDR3 region has the DNA TGTGCCAGCAGTGAACTGCCGTACCAAGAGACCCAGTACTTC. Its protein product is CASSELPYQETQYF. The full variable domain, its missing parts supplied by reference TRBV2 and TRBJ2-5, is EPEVTQTPSHQVTQMGQEVILRCVPISNHLYFYWYRQILGQKVEFLVSFYNNEISEKSEIFDDQFSVERPDGSNFTLKIRSTKLEDSAMYFCASSELPYQETQYFGPGTRLLVL.

This clonotype was picked up many times. The CDR3 here is CAIQGTGGLDEQFF. The DNA for the CDR3 is TGTGCCATACAAGGGACCGGGGGGTTGGATGAGCAGTTCTTC. This sequence joins TRBV10-3 and TRBJ2-1; 7 bases align to TRBD2. Looked up from germline, CDR1 is ENHRY and CDR2 is SYGVKD. V was clipped by 9 bases and J by 8 bases; unmatched bases: 13. The length of the CDR3 is 14 residues.

In its sample, this clonotype was seen many times. The chain carries TRBV7-9 and TRBJ2-1; 10 nucleotides match TRBD2. V lost 5 bases to trimming and J lost 4 bases; unmatched junction nucleotides: 11. The CDR3 totals 17 residues. In germline, CDR1 is SEHNR, CDR2 FQNEAQ (reference sequence). DNA of the CDR3: TGTGCCAGCAGCCCAACAGTGGCTAGCGGGAGTTACAATGAGCAGTTCTTC. This sequence encodes CASSPTVASGSYNEQFF.

Ten or more counts support this clonotype. The chain joins TRBV27 to TRBJ2-7; 15 positions agree with TRBD2. Germline V lookup: CDR1 MNHEY, CDR2 SMNVEV (reference sequence). This CDR3 comprises 16 residues. Trimming at V came to 6 bases and at J to 1 base, leaving 4 bases not matched to a gene. CDR3 nucleotide sequence: TGTGCCAGCAGACAAGGACTAGCGGGAGGGTCCTACGAGCAGTACTTC. Translating it yields CASRQGLAGGSYEQYF.

CDR3 loop: CSVATAPASEKLFF. The CDR3 coding sequence is TGCAGCGTCGCTACAGCTCCGGCGAGTGAAAAACTGTTTTTT. The chain couples TRBV29-1 to TRBJ1-4; no definite D call. The CDR3 is made up of 14 amino acids. Germline CDR1 is SQVTM and CDR2 is ANQGSEA. V was trimmed by 6 bases and J by 7 bases, leaving 18 bases between them.

This clonotype was seen many times. The V gene is TRBV20-1, the J gene TRBJ1-5; 7 bases map to TRBD1. The CDR3 is made up of 13 amino acids. J gave up 7 bases and V 8 bases, and 11 bases lay outside the gene matches. Germline lookup yields CDR1 DFQATT and CDR2 SNEGSKA (reference sequence). The CDR3: CSTPPRGKQPQHF. The CDR3 nucleotides read TGCAGTACGCCCCCCAGGGGGAAACAGCCCCAGCATTTT.

The rearrangement joins TRBV27 to TRBJ2-1, with 9 bases fitting TRBD2. CDR3 length: 16 amino acids. CDR1 MNHEY and CDR2 SMNVEV come from the germline V gene (reference sequence). The CDR3 coding sequence is TGTGTGACCAGTCCAACTCTAGCGGGATCGAGCAATGAGCAGTTCTTC. This codes for CVTSPTLAGSSNEQFF.

This clonotype was seen repeatedly, ten times or more. V gene TRBV20-1 combines with J gene TRBJ2-1; TRBD1 might be the D (6 bases). Germline V gene data show CDR1 as DFQATT and CDR2 as SNEGSKA (reference sequence). This CDR3 has 18 amino acids. Deletions cut 2 bases from V and 0 bases from J, with 20 bases between. CDR3 protein: CSARSGTPEGISYNEQFF. In nucleotides, the CDR3 is TGCAGTGCTAGATCCGGGACACCGGAAGGGATCTCCTACAATGAGCAGTTCTTC.

This clonotype has at least ten counts. The chain couples TRBV20-1 to TRBJ1-1; 10 nucleotides line up with TRBD1. V gave up 2 bases and J gave up 6 bases; unmatched junction bases: 6. In germline, CDR1 is DFQATT, CDR2 SNEGSKA (reference sequence). The CDR3 consists of 14 residues. The CDR3 loop reads CSARSGTGVSEAFF. In nucleotides, the CDR3 is TGCAGTGCTAGATCTGGGACAGGGGTTTCTGAAGCTTTCTTT.

This chain's CDR3 is CSARDLNGSSYNEQFF. In DNA form, the CDR3 reads TGCAGTGCTAGAGATCTCAACGGTAGCTCCTACAATGAGCAGTTCTTC. J is TRBJ2-1 and V is TRBV20-1; D remains unclear. This CDR3 region has 16 residues. V was trimmed by 0 bases and J by 0 bases, leaving 12 bases between them. CDR1 and CDR2 from the germline V gene are DFQATT and SNEGSKA (reference sequence).

The V and J genes are TRBV29-1 and TRBJ2-1; D is possibly TRBD1 or TRBD2 (5 bases each). This CDR3 spans 14 amino acids. V shed 3 bases and J shed 0 bases, with 9 bases lying between them. Germline values: CDR1 SQVTM, CDR2 ANQGSEA. The CDR3 here is CSVDFGGSYNEQFF. The CDR3 DNA reads TGCAGCGTTGATTTTGGGGGCTCCTACAATGAGCAGTTCTTC.

Only a few counts were recorded for this clonotype. The gene calls are TRBV29-1 and TRBJ2-2; D is possibly TRBD1 (6 bases). Germline assignment: CDR1 SQVTM and CDR2 ANQGSEA. Trimming took 6 bases from V and 5 from J, leaving 10 bases between them. The CDR3 length is 12 residues. CDR3 DNA: TGCAGCGTGGCCAGGGGAACCGGGGAGCTGTTTTTT. This gives the protein CSVARGTGELFF.

V is TRBV7-2 and J is TRBJ2-5; TRBD2 might be the D (6 bases). Germline CDR1 SGHTA, CDR2 FQGNSA. Trimming removed 6 bases from V and 2 bases from J, with 16 bases in between. The CDR3 is 15 amino acids. The CDR3 DNA reads TGTGCCAGCAGTGGAGGTCGGGGGTTGCAAGAGACCCAGTACTTC. Translating it yields CASSGGRGLQETQYF.

This clonotype occurred a few times. The chain recombines TRBV3-1 with TRBJ1-2; D may be TRBD1 (5 bases). V was pared by 4 bases and J by 6 bases, with 12 bases between. Looked up from germline, CDR1 is LGHDT and CDR2 is YNNKEL (reference sequence). The CDR3 sequence is 13 residues long. CDR3 in amino acids: CASSLGVEDGYTF. The CDR3 coding sequence is TGTGCCAGCAGCCTGGGGGTGGAGGATGGCTACACCTTC. The variable domain in full, completed from reference TRBV3-1 and TRBJ1-2, reads DTAVSQTPKYLVTQMGNDKSIKCEQNLGHDTMYWYKQDSKKFLKIMFSYNNKELIINETVPNRFSPKSPDKAHLNLHINSLELGDSAVYFCASSLGVEDGYTFGSGTRLTVV.

The sample holds one count of this clonotype. The rearrangement joins TRBV19 to TRBJ2-3; possibly TRBD2 for D (6 bases). In germline, CDR1 is LNHDA, CDR2 SQIVND (reference sequence). V was pared by 3 bases and J by 1 base, with 11 bases between. The CDR3 is made up of 15 amino acids. DNA of the CDR3: TGTGCCAGTAGTATGGCGGGATACGGCACAGATACGCAGTATTTT. This sequence encodes CASSMAGYGTDTQYF.

This clonotype was seen only a few times. This rearrangement joins TRBV30 to TRBJ2-1; possibly TRBD1 for D (6 bases). Germline CDR1 GTSNPN, CDR2 SVGIG (reference sequence). The CDR3 totals 14 residues. V lost 4 bases, J lost 6 bases, and 16 bases lay in between. The CDR3 protein is CAWTGRGSINEQFF. DNA of the CDR3: TGTGCCTGGACGGGTAGGGGGAGTATCAATGAGCAGTTCTTC.

This clonotype was observed at least ten times. The chain combines TRBV5-1 with TRBJ2-1; TRBD2 aligns across 7 bases. The junction had 10 bases not matched to a gene; V was cut back by 4 bases and J by 0 bases. This CDR3 is built from 17 residues. Germline lookup yields CDR1 SGHRS and CDR2 YFSETQ. The CDR3 spells CASSRLAVTSSYNEQFF. DNA of the CDR3: TGCGCCAGCAGCAGGCTAGCGGTCACCTCCTCCTACAATGAGCAGTTCTTC.

This clonotype was recorded many times. The V gene is TRBV20-1, the J gene TRBJ1-4, with a tentative D call TRBD1 (5 bases). This CDR3 region has 17 residues. V lost 3 bases and J lost 2, with 19 bases in between. Germline loops: CDR1 DFQATT, CDR2 SNEGSKA (reference sequence). In DNA, the CDR3 is TGCAGTGCTAGGCTTATAGGAGGGGTAATGACTAATGAAAAACTGTTTTTT. Amino acid sequence: CSARLIGGVMTNEKLFF.